Shown below are 12 T cell receptor beta chains from a single sample sequenced in a study of cytomegalovirus exposure and HLA in healthy donors. The PCR made use of 60 Vbeta and 13 Jbeta primers. Some clones are missing from TCRdb's copy, which holds only in-frame ones; the method was immunoSEQ multiplex PCR. This table holds roughly 120,000 clones, less than 10% found once. The specimen sequenced was PBMCs. These receptors came from a woman aged 40-49 years in good health and CMV-seropositive.

This chain connects TRBV6-5 to TRBJ2-3, with D possibly matching TRBD2 (6 bases). Germline V gives CDR1 MNHEY, CDR2 SVGAGI. CDR3 length equals 15 residues. Deletions cut 0 bases from V and 2 bases from J, with 9 bases between. CDR3 DNA: TGTGCCAGCAGTTACTCGGGAGGCGTCACAGATACGCAGTATTTT. It is translated as CASSYSGGVTDTQYF.

V is TRBV5-1 and J is TRBJ2-1, with D maybe TRBD1 (6 bases). Trimming pared 1 base from V and 5 bases from J, leaving 7 bases between. Germline CDR1 SGHRS, CDR2 YFSETQ. There are 13 residues in the CDR3. CDR3 DNA: TGCGCCAGCAGCTTGAACAGGGACAATGAGCAGTTCTTC. Translating it yields CASSLNRDNEQFF.

V gene TRBV20-1 combines with J gene TRBJ1-2; the match to TRBD1 covers 9 bases. V lost 1 base, J lost 13 bases, and 4 bases stayed unmatched. The germline gives CDR1 DFQATT, CDR2 SNEGSKA (reference sequence). CDR3 length equals 11 residues. The CDR3 coding sequence is TGCAGTGCTAGAGGGGGACAGGGCGGCACCTTC. This encodes CSARGGQGGTF.

This clone was detected a few times. The chain links TRBV28 to TRBJ1-6; TRBD1 matches at 7 bases. From germline, CDR1 is MDHEN and CDR2 SYDVKM. This CDR3 has 14 amino acids. The J segment lost 14 bases and the V segment lost 3 bases, leaving 10 bases of the junction unmatched. CDR3 sequence: CASSFRRGVPTLHF. The CDR3 DNA sequence: TGTGCCAGCAGTTTCCGCAGGGGGGTACCCACCCTCCACTTT.

This chain uses TRBV5-5 with TRBJ2-2; 8 nucleotides agree with TRBD2. The CDR3 runs 15 residues. J gave up 4 bases and V 3 bases, and 5 bases lay outside the gene matches. Per germline, CDR1 SGHKS and CDR2 YYEKEE (reference sequence). The CDR3 DNA reads TGTGCCAGCAGCTCTGGACTAGCCCTCACCGGGGAGCTGTTTTTT. This encodes CASSSGLALTGELFF.

This clone has more than one count but fewer than ten. The chain recombines TRBV19 with TRBJ1-2; the match to TRBD1 covers 10 bases. The CDR3 has 17 amino acids. Trimming cost V 6 bases and J 4 bases; bases outside gene matches: 14. Germline CDR1 LNHDA, CDR2 SQIVND (reference sequence). The CDR3 DNA sequence: TGTGCCAGTAGACCCCGGACAGGGGGAGGGATGGGCTATGGCTACACCTTC. Its protein is CASRPRTGGGMGYGYTF.

The chain employs TRBV6-5 and TRBJ1-1; possible D gene TRBD1, 6 bases. The germline V gene encodes CDR1 MNHEY and CDR2 SVGAGI. CDR3 length: 15 amino acids. The germline V and J ends were trimmed by 2 bases and 0 bases, with 10 bases remaining between them. The CDR3 nucleotides are TGTGCCAGCAGTTACGGGGGACAATTGAACACTGAAGCTTTCTTT. Protein: CASSYGGQLNTEAFF.

This clone was picked up a small number of times. This sequence joins TRBV6-1 and TRBJ1-1; weak D call: TRBD1 (5 bases). V was pared by 3 bases and J by 5 bases, with 16 bases between. Germline V gene data show CDR1 as MNHNS and CDR2 as SASEGT. The CDR3 length is 15 residues. This CDR3 is CASSEMGPGGTEAFF. CDR3 nucleotide sequence: TGTGCCAGCAGTGAGATGGGACCGGGGGGGACTGAAGCTTTCTTT.

This clone was picked up a small number of times. The chain links TRBV18 to TRBJ2-7, with 7 bases matching TRBD1. The germline V gene encodes CDR1 KGHSH and CDR2 LQKENI. CDR3 length: 15 residues. Trimming cost V 3 bases and J 0 bases; bases outside gene matches: 5. CDR3 residues: CASSPPGQPSYEQYF. CDR3 in DNA: TGTGCCAGCTCACCCCCGGGACAGCCCTCCTACGAGCAGTACTTC.

This clone has just a few counts. V usage is TRBV4-2 and J usage is TRBJ2-2; TRBD1 matches 7 bases. Germline-derived CDR1 and CDR2 are LGHNA and YNFKEQ. Unmatched junction bases numbered 10, after V lost 5 bases and J lost 4 bases. This CDR3 is built from 16 residues. In nucleotides, the CDR3 is TGTGCCAGCAGCGGGTCCGGTTACAGGGGCACCGGGGAGCTGTTTTTT. Protein product: CASSGSGYRGTGELFF.

This clone has more than one count but fewer than ten. CDR3 sequence: CASSLSRGAETEAFF. CDR3 sequence (DNA): TGTGCCAGCAGTTTATCCCGGGGGGCTGAGACTGAAGCTTTCTTT. The rearrangement links TRBV27 to TRBJ1-1; possible D gene TRBD1, 6 bases. Deletions cut 0 bases from V and 5 bases from J, with 13 bases between. Germline assignment: CDR1 MNHEY and CDR2 SMNVEV (reference sequence). The CDR3 runs to 15 residues.

Points on this clone: The conserved closing phenylalanine or tryptophan is absent in this CDR3, likely reflecting a read error. The V call is TRBV5-4, the J call TRBJ1-2, with D tentatively TRBD1 (6 bases). The CDR3 totals 13 residues. Trimming pared 4 bases from V and 4 bases from J, leaving 11 bases between. Germline V CDR1 and CDR2: SGHNT, YYREEE (reference sequence). CDR3 in DNA: TGTGCCAGCAGCCAGACAGGAAGCTATGGCTACACCGTC. Protein product: CASSQTGSYGYTV.